Given below is one TCR beta chain in context. Its antigen is currently unknown. This sample was included in a study of beta chain features in type 1 diabetes. Study-level findings and limits: VDJ junctions from type 1 diabetes patients carried fewer insertions and larger deletions. Type 1 diabetes patients had moderately but significantly shorter TCRB CDR3s in all four CD4+ subsets.

The investigators reverse transcribed all of the isolated RNA, so they sequenced expressed TCRB transcripts. Assay: immunoSEQ multiplex PCR; the TCRdb copy retains only in-frame clones and omits some. The data contain about 340,000 clones, roughly 8% of them singletons. The V gene's germline CDR1 is MDHEN and CDR2 SYDVKM. The CDR3 is made up of 13 amino acids. V was cut by 9 bases and J by 2 bases, with 11 bases left in between. The specimen sequenced was central memory CD4+ T cells from blood. The sequence was obtained from a woman aged 18-30 years in good health. The J gene is TRBJ2-4, the V gene TRBV28; D perhaps matches TRBD2 (6 bases). CDR3 residues: CASQRETKNIQYF. In DNA form, the CDR3 reads TGTGCCAGTCAACGGGAGACCAAAAACATTCAGTACTTC.